The source of this TCR beta chain is a study of shared clonotypes between healthy human individuals. Data came from immunoSEQ multiplex PCR; TCRdb stores just in-frame clones and leaves some out. The table has about 490,000 clones, 60% to 85% seen once. The sequence was obtained from a woman in her forties in good health. Some clones in this sample may be carry-over from other donors' samples. Sequencing was done on a sample of PBMCs.

CDR3 bases: TGTGCCAGCAGCTCACGTACCGGGACCAGCTCTGGAAACACCATATATTTT. Translated, it gives CASSSRTGTSSGNTIYF. The V and J genes are TRBV4-2 and TRBJ1-3, with a possible D match to TRBD1 (5 bases). The V end lost 5 bases, the J end lost 0 bases, and 17 bases lay between the germline ends. CDR3 size: 17 residues. Per germline, CDR1 LGHNA and CDR2 YNFKEQ.